This entry lists 29 T cell receptor beta chains sequenced from one sample in a study of cytomegalovirus exposure and HLA in healthy donors. Sequenced by immunoSEQ multiplex PCR; TCRdb stores in-frame clones only, minus some. Of 220,000 or so clones in the sample, around 87% were seen once. Sequenced sample: PBMCs. The source of these receptors is a woman between 18 and 29 years old in good health and CMV-seropositive.

The V and J genes are TRBV5-4 and TRBJ2-1; D uncertain. The CDR3 extends over 16 amino acids. V gave up 1 base and J gave up 7 bases, with 18 bases separating them. Germline CDR1 reads SGHNT; CDR2 reads YYREEE (reference sequence). In DNA form, the CDR3 reads TGTGCCAGCAGCTTGCGTTCTGGGCCGGCCGAAAATGAGCAGTTCTTC. Translated: CASSLRSGPAENEQFF. The whole variable domain, remainder taken from reference TRBV5-4 and TRBJ2-1, is ETGVTQSPTHLIKTRGQQVTLRCSSQSGHNTVSWYQQALGQGPQFIFQYYREEENGRGNFPPRFSGLQFPNYSSELNVNALELDDSALYLCASSLRSGPAENEQFFGPGTRLTVL.

This clone was seen once. The genes are TRBV7-6 and TRBJ1-4; D is ambiguous. V dropped 1 base and J dropped 7 bases, with 13 bases sitting between them. Germline-derived CDR1 and CDR2 are SGHVS and FNYEAQ. This CDR3 is built from 15 residues. The CDR3, as DNA: TGTGCCAGCAGCTTAGTCGCACAGCCAGGTGAAAAACTGTTTTTT. Amino acids: CASSLVAQPGEKLFF.

The genes are TRBV13 and TRBJ2-3, with D unresolved. Between the trimmed V and J ends, which lost 0 bases and 2 bases, there was a span of 12 bases. Germline-derived CDR1 and CDR2 are PRHDT and FYEKMQ (reference sequence). This CDR3 contains 16 residues. CDR3: CASSLGAEPLTDTQYF. CDR3 sequence (DNA): TGTGCCAGCAGCTTAGGGGCAGAACCCCTCACAGATACGCAGTATTTT.

This chain uses TRBV7-8 with TRBJ1-5, with 10 bases that match TRBD1. Germline loops: CDR1 SGHVS, CDR2 FQNEAQ. CDR3 size: 15 residues. The V and J ends lost 4 bases and 7 bases, in that order; junction bases with no gene match: 7. The CDR3 loop reads CASSSKRTGGQPQHF. The CDR3 bases are TGTGCCAGCAGCTCAAAGAGGACAGGGGGACAGCCCCAGCATTTT.

The sample holds a few counts of this clone. The chain combines TRBV5-1 with TRBJ2-7; 9 bases align to TRBD1. The germline gives CDR1 SGHRS, CDR2 YFSETQ. This CDR3 region has 16 residues. V trimming: 3 bases; J trimming: 5 bases; junction bases outside the gene matches: 12. This CDR3 is CASSWNTGGSRNEQYF. CDR3 nucleotide sequence: TGCGCCAGCAGCTGGAATACAGGGGGCTCTAGAAACGAGCAGTACTTC.

The V and J genes are TRBV6-5 and TRBJ2-7, with 7 bases identical to TRBD1. The junction had 5 bases not matched to a gene; V was cut back by 10 bases and J by 2 bases. Germline V gene lookup returns CDR1 MNHEY and CDR2 SVGAGI. The CDR3 runs 12 residues. The CDR3 DNA sequence: TGTGCCACCGGGGACAGCGCCTACGAGCAGTACTTC. Translated, it gives CATGDSAYEQYF.

V usage is TRBV7-9 and J usage is TRBJ2-7; possibly TRBD1 for D (5 bases). This CDR3 has 15 amino acids. V lost 2 bases to trimming and J lost 7 bases, with 18 bases between them. CDR1 is SEHNR and CDR2 is FQNEAQ in the germline V gene (reference sequence). The CDR3 sequence: CASSLFQGGHSEQYF. CDR3 DNA: TGTGCCAGCAGCTTATTCCAGGGTGGTCACAGTGAGCAGTACTTC.

The chain carries TRBV30 and TRBJ2-3; perhaps TRBD2 as D (5 bases). Germline CDR1 and CDR2: GTSNPN and SVGIG (reference sequence). V lost 4 bases, J lost 2 bases, and 22 bases lay in between. This CDR3 spans 17 amino acids. Written as DNA, the CDR3 is TGTGCCTGGACGGACTTCTCGGATTCCAGGTCCACAGATACGCAGTATTTT. The encoded protein is CAWTDFSDSRSTDTQYF.

This clone was counted between two and nine times. The gene calls are TRBV10-1 and TRBJ2-7; D gene ambiguous. The ends were cut back, 5 bases at V and 0 bases at J, with 5 bases in the middle. Germline V gene sequence: CDR1 WNHNN, CDR2 SYGVQD (reference sequence). This CDR3 spans 12 amino acids. The CDR3: CASSSNSYEQYF. The CDR3 DNA is TGCGCCAGCAGTTCTAACTCCTACGAGCAGTACTTC.

The V and J genes are TRBV30 and TRBJ2-3; no reliable D call. This CDR3 has 14 residues. Trimming removed 0 bases from V and 6 bases from J, with 13 bases in between. The germline V gene has CDR1 GTSNPN and CDR2 SVGIG (reference sequence). This CDR3 is CAWSVRTRWDTQYF. CDR3 nucleotides: TGTGCCTGGAGTGTACGCACGAGGTGGGATACGCAGTATTTT. Looking up the rest from reference TRBV30 and TRBJ2-3 gives the full variable domain: SQTIHQWPATLVQPVGSPLSLECTVEGTSNPNLYWYRQAAGRGLQLLFYSVGIGQISSEVPQNLSASRPQDRQFILSSKKLLLSDSGFYLCAWSVRTRWDTQYFGPGTRLTVL.

This clone was picked up a small number of times. The chain has TRBV29-1 and TRBJ2-3; no definite D call. The V end was cut by 7 bases, the J end by 5 bases, with 13 bases between. Germline lookup yields CDR1 SQVTM and CDR2 ANQGSEA. The CDR3 has 12 residues. CDR3 DNA sequence: TGCAGCGGAGTGGCGGTAGAAGATACGCAGTATTTT. Residues: CSGVAVEDTQYF.

The chain combines TRBV11-2 with TRBJ1-2, with 7 positions matching TRBD1. The CDR3 is made up of 15 amino acids. In germline, CDR1 is SGHAT, CDR2 FQNNGV. J lost 6 bases, V lost 3 bases, and 10 bases had no gene match. This CDR3 is CASSLSLQGKDGYTF. The CDR3 DNA reads as TGTGCCAGCAGCTTGAGTTTACAGGGGAAGGATGGCTACACCTTC.

Here the CDR3 DNA reads TGTGCCAGCAGGCCTTATTTAGGGGCGTACGAGCAGTACTTC. It translates to CASRPYLGAYEQYF. The rearrangement links TRBV28 to TRBJ2-7, with D perhaps matching TRBD1 (5 bases). The CDR3 runs 14 residues. The V and J ends lost 6 bases and 4 bases respectively, with 16 bases between them. Germline V gene lookup returns CDR1 MDHEN and CDR2 SYDVKM.

J is TRBJ2-7 and V is TRBV28; 7 nucleotides line up with TRBD1. With 3 bases clipped from V and 5 bases from J, the junction kept 7 bases outside the gene matches. Germline V lookup: CDR1 MDHEN, CDR2 SYDVKM. The CDR3 has 14 amino acids. The CDR3 loop is CASSFLGGTNEQYF. CDR3 in DNA: TGTGCCAGCAGTTTTCTAGGGGGCACCAACGAGCAGTACTTC. Variable domain in full (rest from reference TRBV28 and TRBJ2-7): DVKVTQSSRYLVKRTGEKVFLECVQDMDHENMFWYRQDPGLGLRLIYFSYDVKMKEKGDIPEGYSVSREKKERFSLILESASTNQTSMYLCASSFLGGTNEQYFGPGTRLTVT.

V is TRBV7-6 and J is TRBJ1-1; D gene unclear. V was pared by 6 bases and J by 2 bases, with 10 bases between. The CDR3 totals 13 residues. CDR1 SGHVS and CDR2 FNYEAQ come from the germline V gene. CDR3 loop: CASRGLRNTEAFF. DNA of the CDR3: TGTGCCAGCAGGGGCCTAAGAAACACTGAAGCTTTCTTT.

The chain joins TRBV4-2 to TRBJ1-2; possible D gene TRBD1, 6 bases. The CDR3 consists of 13 residues. Germline CDR1 and CDR2: LGHNA and YNFKEQ. The germline V and J ends were trimmed by 0 bases and 6 bases, with 8 bases remaining between them. CDR3 coding DNA: TGTGCCAGCAGCCAAGAGGCAGGGGATGGCTACACCTTC. It is translated as CASSQEAGDGYTF.

V usage is TRBV28 and J usage is TRBJ2-7; TRBD2 matches 7 bases. Germline CDR1 reads MDHEN; CDR2 reads SYDVKM. CDR3 size: 15 residues. V gave up 2 bases and J gave up 1 base; unmatched junction bases: 5. The CDR3 spells CASSLVPSGSYEQYF. In nucleotides, the CDR3 is TGTGCCAGCAGTTTAGTCCCTAGCGGATCCTACGAGCAGTACTTC.

The V and J genes are TRBV11-2 and TRBJ1-5; D is possibly TRBD1 (5 bases). CDR1 is SGHAT and CDR2 is FQNNGV in the germline V gene. V gave up 4 bases and J gave up 8 bases, with 21 bases separating them. The CDR3 has 16 amino acids. CDR3 residues: CASSSSLGGFGEPQHF. CDR3 DNA sequence: TGTGCCAGCAGCTCATCCCTGGGGGGATTCGGGGAGCCCCAGCATTTT.

The rearrangement joins TRBV7-6 to TRBJ1-4; TRBD1 agrees at 8 bases. The CDR3 totals 15 residues. The germline gives CDR1 SGHVS, CDR2 FNYEAQ. Trimming at V came to 2 bases and at J to 5 bases, leaving 4 bases not matched to a gene. The CDR3 reads CASSLRQGLNEKLFF. The CDR3 nucleotides are TGTGCCAGCAGCTTAAGACAGGGGTTAAATGAAAAACTGTTTTTT.

Notes on this clone: It is likely a read error, because the conserved phenylalanine at the end of the CDR3 is missing. Because the CDR3's place on the DNA is in doubt, the DNA is left out and the CDR3 is given as listed by TCRdb. V usage is TRBV28 and J usage is TRBJ2-7; the D call of TRBD2 is as the table states it, not checked on the DNA. Inclusive of both ends, the CDR3 amounts to 9 amino acids. Germline CDR1 MDHEN, CDR2 SYDVKM. The CDR3 sequence is CARGLAGAY.

This chain links TRBV4-1 with TRBJ2-5; 12 bases agree with TRBD2. The V gene's germline CDR1 is MGHRA and CDR2 YSYEKL. The CDR3 consists of 16 residues. V was pared by 1 base and J by 0 bases, with 0 bases of the junction left unmatched. The CDR3 loop is CASSQGTSGNQETQYF. CDR3 sequence (DNA): TGCGCCAGCAGCCAAGGGACTAGCGGGAACCAAGAGACCCAGTACTTC.

The gene calls are TRBV5-4 and TRBJ2-5; D gene uncertain. Trimming cost V 7 bases and J 4 bases, with 17 bases left between them. The CDR3 runs to 14 residues. CDR1 is SGHNT and CDR2 is YYREEE in the germline V gene (reference sequence). This chain's CDR3 is CASVHPKEPETQYF. The CDR3 DNA reads TGTGCCAGCGTCCACCCAAAGGAGCCAGAGACCCAGTACTTC.

The J gene is TRBJ2-5, the V gene TRBV10-2; 7 bases are a match to TRBD2. The CDR3 totals 14 residues. The junction had 3 bases not matched to a gene; V was cut back by 4 bases and J by 1 base. CDR1 is WSHSY, CDR2 SAAADI, per germline. Here the CDR3 DNA reads TGCGCCAGCAGTGCGGGACTAACCCAAGAGACCCAGTACTTC. Its protein product is CASSAGLTQETQYF.

The chain joins TRBV19 to TRBJ2-7; TRBD2 agrees at 8 bases. The CDR3 runs to 15 residues. J gave up 3 bases and V 3 bases, and 7 bases lay outside the gene matches. CDR1 is LNHDA, CDR2 SQIVND, per germline (reference sequence). CDR3 residues: CASSILLADLYEQYF. The CDR3 bases are TGTGCCAGTAGTATTTTACTAGCGGATCTCTACGAGCAGTACTTC.

The rearrangement uses TRBV19 and TRBJ1-5; 8 bases line up with TRBD1. The CDR3 is 15 amino acids. The junction had 5 bases not matched to a gene; V was cut back by 4 bases and J by 3 bases. The germline CDR1 and CDR2 sequences are LNHDA and SQIVND (reference sequence). CDR3 region: CASSRTGLVNQPQHF. In nucleotides, the CDR3 is TGTGCCAGTAGTAGGACAGGGTTGGTCAATCAGCCCCAGCATTTT.

The chain combines TRBV7-9 with TRBJ1-4, with 11 positions matching TRBD1. The V and J ends lost 5 bases and 8 bases, in that order; junction bases with no gene match: 4. The CDR3 covers 14 residues. The germline V gene encodes CDR1 SEHNR and CDR2 FQNEAQ (reference sequence). CDR3 loop: CASSRDRGREKLFF. The CDR3 DNA reads TGTGCCAGCAGCCGGGACAGGGGGAGGGAAAAACTGTTTTTT.

The gene calls are TRBV9 and TRBJ2-2; TRBD2 aligns across 16 bases. The CDR3 covers 20 residues. With 0 bases clipped from V and 2 bases from J, the junction kept 7 bases outside the gene matches. Germline loops: CDR1 SGDLS, CDR2 YYNGEE. The CDR3 DNA reads as TGTGCCAGCAGCGTAGCCGCCGGGACTAGCGGGGGGGGCAACACCGGGGAGCTGTTTTTT. It yields the protein CASSVAAGTSGGGNTGELFF.

The chain joins TRBV10-3 to TRBJ2-7; weak D call: TRBD2 (6 bases). This CDR3 has 14 residues. The V and J ends lost 0 bases and 3 bases respectively, with 9 bases between them. The V gene's germline CDR1 is ENHRY and CDR2 SYGVKD. The CDR3 spells CAISESVGSYEQYF. The CDR3 bases are TGTGCCATCAGTGAGTCGGTCGGGAGCTACGAGCAGTACTTC.

The chain uses TRBV5-1 and TRBJ1-1, with 9 bases lining up with TRBD1. Germline values: CDR1 SGHRS, CDR2 YFSETQ. This CDR3 is 14 amino acids long. Trimming cost V 6 bases and J 0 bases; bases outside gene matches: 3. For the CDR3, the DNA is TGCGCCAGCACCCGACAGGGGGTGAACACTGAAGCTTTCTTT. Translated, it gives CASTRQGVNTEAFF. The whole variable domain, filled in from reference TRBV5-1 and TRBJ1-1, reads KAGVTQTPRYLIKTRGQQVTLSCSPISGHRSVSWYQQTPGQGLQFLFEYFSETQRNKGNFPGRFSGRQFSNSRSEMNVSTLELGDSALYLCASTRQGVNTEAFFGQGTRLTVV.